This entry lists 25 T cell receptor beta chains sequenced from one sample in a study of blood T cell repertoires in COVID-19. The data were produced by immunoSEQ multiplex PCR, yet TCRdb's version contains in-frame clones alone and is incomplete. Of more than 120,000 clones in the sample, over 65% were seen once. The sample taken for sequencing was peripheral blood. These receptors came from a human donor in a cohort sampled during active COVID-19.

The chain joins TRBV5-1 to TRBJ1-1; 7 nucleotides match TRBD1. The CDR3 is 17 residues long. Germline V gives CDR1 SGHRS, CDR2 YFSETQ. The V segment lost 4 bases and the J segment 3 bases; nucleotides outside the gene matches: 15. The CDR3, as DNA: TGCGCCAGCAGCCCAACGATAACAGGGGCGGTGGACACTGAAGCTTTCTTT. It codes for CASSPTITGAVDTEAFF.

CDR3 nucleotide sequence: TGTGCCAGCAGCCTACACAGGGTGGCTGGGGCCAACGTCCTGACTTTC. It translates to CASSLHRVAGANVLTF. The V and J genes are TRBV27 and TRBJ2-6; D is possibly TRBD1 (6 bases). Deletions cut 6 bases from V and 2 bases from J, with 14 bases between. This CDR3 spans 16 amino acids. Germline CDR1 and CDR2: MNHEY and SMNVEV (reference sequence). The full variable domain, with the rest looked up from reference TRBV27 and TRBJ2-6, is EAQVTQNPRYLITVTGKKLTVTCSQNMNHEYMSWYRQDPGLGLRQIYYSMNVEVTDKGDVPEGYKVSRKEKRNFPLILESPSPNQTSLYFCASSLHRVAGANVLTFGAGSRLTVL.

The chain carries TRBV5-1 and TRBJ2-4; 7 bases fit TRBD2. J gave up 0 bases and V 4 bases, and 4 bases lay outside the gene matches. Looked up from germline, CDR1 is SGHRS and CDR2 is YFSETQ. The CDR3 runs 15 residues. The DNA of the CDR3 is TGCGCCAGCAGCGGGGCGGGGGTAGCCAAAAACATTCAGTACTTC. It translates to CASSGAGVAKNIQYF.

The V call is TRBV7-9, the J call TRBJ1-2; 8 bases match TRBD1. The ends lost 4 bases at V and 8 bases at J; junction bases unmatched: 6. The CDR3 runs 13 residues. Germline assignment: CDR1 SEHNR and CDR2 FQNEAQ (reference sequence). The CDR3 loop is CASSYDRGGGYTF. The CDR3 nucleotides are TGTGCCAGCAGCTACGACAGGGGCGGAGGCTACACCTTC.

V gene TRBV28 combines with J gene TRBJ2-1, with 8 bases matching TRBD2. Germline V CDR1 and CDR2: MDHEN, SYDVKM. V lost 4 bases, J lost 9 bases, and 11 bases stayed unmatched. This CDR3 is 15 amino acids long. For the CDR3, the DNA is TGTGCCAGCAGTTGGGCCCGGGGGGGTACAGGTGAGCAGTTCTTC. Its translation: CASSWARGGTGEQFF.

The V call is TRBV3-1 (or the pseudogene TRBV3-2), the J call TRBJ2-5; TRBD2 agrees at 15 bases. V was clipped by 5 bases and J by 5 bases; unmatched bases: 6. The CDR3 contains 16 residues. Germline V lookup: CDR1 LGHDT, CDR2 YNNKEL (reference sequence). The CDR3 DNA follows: TGTGCCAGCAGCACTTCGGGACTAGCGGGAGGTGAGACCCAGTACTTC. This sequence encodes CASSTSGLAGGETQYF.

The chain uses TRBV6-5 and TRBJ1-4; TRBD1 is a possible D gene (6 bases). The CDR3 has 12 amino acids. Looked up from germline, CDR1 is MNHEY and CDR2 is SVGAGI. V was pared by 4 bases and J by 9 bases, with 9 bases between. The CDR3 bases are TGTGCCAGCAGTTTCGACAGGAAAAAACTGTTTTTT. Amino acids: CASSFDRKKLFF.

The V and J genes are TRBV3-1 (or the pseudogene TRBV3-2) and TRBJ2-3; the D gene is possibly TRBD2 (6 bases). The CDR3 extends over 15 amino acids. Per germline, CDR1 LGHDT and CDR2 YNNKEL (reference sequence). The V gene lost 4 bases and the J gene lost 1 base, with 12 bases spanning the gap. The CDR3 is CASSPRPSGTDTQYF. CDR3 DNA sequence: TGTGCCAGCAGCCCGCGGCCTAGCGGCACAGATACGCAGTATTTT.

Here the CDR3 DNA reads TGTGCCAGCTCACCGCTCGGATCGGAGGGCTACACCTTC. Its translation: CASSPLGSEGYTF. The V gene is TRBV18, the J gene TRBJ1-2; no firm D call. From germline, CDR1 is KGHSH and CDR2 LQKENI. The CDR3 has 13 residues. Deletions cut 3 bases from V and 8 bases from J, with 13 bases between.

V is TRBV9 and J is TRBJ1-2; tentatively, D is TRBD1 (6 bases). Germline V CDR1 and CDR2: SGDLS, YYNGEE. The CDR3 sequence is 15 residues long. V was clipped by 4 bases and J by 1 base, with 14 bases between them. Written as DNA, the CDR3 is TGTGCCAGCAGCCCGGGGGGGCGGGTTAACTATGGCTACACCTTC. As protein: CASSPGGRVNYGYTF. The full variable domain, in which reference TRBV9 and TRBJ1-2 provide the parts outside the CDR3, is DSGVTQTPKHLITATGQRVTLRCSPRSGDLSVYWYQQSLDQGLQFLIQYYNGEERAKGNILERFSAQQFPDLHSELNLSSLELGDSALYFCASSPGGRVNYGYTFGSGTRLTVV.

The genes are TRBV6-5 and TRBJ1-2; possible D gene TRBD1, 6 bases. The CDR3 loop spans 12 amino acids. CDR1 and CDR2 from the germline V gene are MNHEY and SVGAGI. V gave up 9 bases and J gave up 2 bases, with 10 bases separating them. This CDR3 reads CASTGFNYGYTF. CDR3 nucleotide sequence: TGTGCCAGTACAGGGTTCAACTATGGCTACACCTTC.

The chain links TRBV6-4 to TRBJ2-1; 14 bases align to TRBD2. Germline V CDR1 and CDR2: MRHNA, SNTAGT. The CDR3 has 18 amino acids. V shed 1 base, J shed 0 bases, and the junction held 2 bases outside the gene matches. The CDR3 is CASSDLTSGRASYNEQFF. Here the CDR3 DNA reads TGTGCCAGCAGTGACTTGACTAGCGGGAGGGCCTCCTACAATGAGCAGTTCTTC.

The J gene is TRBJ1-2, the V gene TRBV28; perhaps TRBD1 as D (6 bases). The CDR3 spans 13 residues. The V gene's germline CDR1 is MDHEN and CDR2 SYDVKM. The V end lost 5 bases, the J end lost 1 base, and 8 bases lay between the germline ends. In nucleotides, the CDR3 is TGTGCCAGCAGTACAGGGATTAACTATGGCTACACCTTC. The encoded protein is CASSTGINYGYTF.

CDR3 coding DNA: TGTGCCAGCAGCCAAGATTATGGGCCATCCTATGGCTACACCTTC. This translates into CASSQDYGPSYGYTF. This rearrangement joins TRBV3-1 (or the pseudogene TRBV3-2) to TRBJ1-2, with D uncertain. Trimming removed 0 bases at V and 4 bases at J, with 12 bases between. In germline, CDR1 is LGHDT, CDR2 YNNKEL (reference sequence). The CDR3 consists of 15 residues.

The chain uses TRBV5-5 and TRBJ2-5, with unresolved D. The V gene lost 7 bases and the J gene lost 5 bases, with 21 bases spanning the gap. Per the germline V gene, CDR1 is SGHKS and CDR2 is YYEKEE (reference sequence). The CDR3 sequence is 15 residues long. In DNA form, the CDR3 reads TGTGCCAGCGGTTTAATCCTTACTGTTACGGAGACCCAGTACTTC. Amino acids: CASGLILTVTETQYF.

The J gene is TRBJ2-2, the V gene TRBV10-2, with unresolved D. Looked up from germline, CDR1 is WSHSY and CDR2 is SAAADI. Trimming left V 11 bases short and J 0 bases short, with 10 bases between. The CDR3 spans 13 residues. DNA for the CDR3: TGCGCCGTCGGTCACGCGAACACCGGGGAGCTGTTTTTT. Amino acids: CAVGHANTGELFF.

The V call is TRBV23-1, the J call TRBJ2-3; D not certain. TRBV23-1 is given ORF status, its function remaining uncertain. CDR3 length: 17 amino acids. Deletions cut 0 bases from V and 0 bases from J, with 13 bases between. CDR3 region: CASSQSGQSRSTDTQYF. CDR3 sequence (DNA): TGCGCCAGCAGTCAATCTGGGCAGTCCCGGAGCACAGATACGCAGTATTTT.

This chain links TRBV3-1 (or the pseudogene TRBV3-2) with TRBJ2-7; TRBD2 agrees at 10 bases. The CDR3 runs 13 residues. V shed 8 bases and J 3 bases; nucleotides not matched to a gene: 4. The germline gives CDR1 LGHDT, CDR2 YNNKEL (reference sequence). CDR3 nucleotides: TGTGCCAGCTCGCAGCGGGGGGGCTACGAGCAGTACTTC. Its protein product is CASSQRGGYEQYF.

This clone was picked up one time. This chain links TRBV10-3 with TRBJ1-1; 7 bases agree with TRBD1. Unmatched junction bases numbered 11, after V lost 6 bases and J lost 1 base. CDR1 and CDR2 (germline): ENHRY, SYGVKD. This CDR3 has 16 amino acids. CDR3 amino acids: CAIRVGGDRENTEAFF. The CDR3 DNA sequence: TGTGCCATCAGAGTCGGAGGCGACAGGGAGAACACTGAAGCTTTCTTT.

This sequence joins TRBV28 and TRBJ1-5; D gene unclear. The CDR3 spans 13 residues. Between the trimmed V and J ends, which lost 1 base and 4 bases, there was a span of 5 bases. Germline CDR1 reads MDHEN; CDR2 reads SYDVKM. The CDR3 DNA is TGTGCCAGCAGTTTATTACAGAATCAGCCCCAGCATTTT. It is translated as CASSLLQNQPQHF.

In DNA form, the CDR3 reads TGTGCCATCAGTGAGACTCGAAATGAGCAGTTCTTC. Amino acids: CAISETRNEQFF. The chain uses TRBV10-3 and TRBJ2-1; D is unresolved. The germline gives CDR1 ENHRY, CDR2 SYGVKD. V dropped 2 bases and J dropped 7 bases, with 6 bases sitting between them. The CDR3 is 12 amino acids.

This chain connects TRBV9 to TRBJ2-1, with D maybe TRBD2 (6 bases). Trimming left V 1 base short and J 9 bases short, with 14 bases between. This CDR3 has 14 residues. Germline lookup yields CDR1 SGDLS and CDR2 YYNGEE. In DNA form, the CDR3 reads TGTGCCAGCAGCGTAAACGGGAGCCCCCGTGAGCAGTTCTTC. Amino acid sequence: CASSVNGSPREQFF.

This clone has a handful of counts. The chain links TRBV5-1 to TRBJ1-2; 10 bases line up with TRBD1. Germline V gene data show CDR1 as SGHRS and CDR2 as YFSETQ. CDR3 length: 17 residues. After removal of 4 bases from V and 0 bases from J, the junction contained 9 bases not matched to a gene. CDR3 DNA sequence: TGCGCCAGCAGCGAGACAGGGGGCTCTTCGGCTAACTATGGCTACACCTTC. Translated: CASSETGGSSANYGYTF.

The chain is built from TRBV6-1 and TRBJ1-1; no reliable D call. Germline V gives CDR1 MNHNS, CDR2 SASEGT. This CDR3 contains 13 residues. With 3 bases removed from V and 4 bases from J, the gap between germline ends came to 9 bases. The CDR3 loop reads CASSEEVSTEAFF. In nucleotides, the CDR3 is TGTGCCAGCAGTGAGGAGGTATCCACTGAAGCTTTCTTT.

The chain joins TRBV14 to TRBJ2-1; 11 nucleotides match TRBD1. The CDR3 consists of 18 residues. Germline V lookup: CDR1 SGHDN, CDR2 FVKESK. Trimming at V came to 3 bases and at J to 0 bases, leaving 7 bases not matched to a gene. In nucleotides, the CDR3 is TGTGCCAGCAGCCATAGGACAGGGGGCTTCAGCTCCTACAATGAGCAGTTCTTC. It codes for CASSHRTGGFSSYNEQFF.